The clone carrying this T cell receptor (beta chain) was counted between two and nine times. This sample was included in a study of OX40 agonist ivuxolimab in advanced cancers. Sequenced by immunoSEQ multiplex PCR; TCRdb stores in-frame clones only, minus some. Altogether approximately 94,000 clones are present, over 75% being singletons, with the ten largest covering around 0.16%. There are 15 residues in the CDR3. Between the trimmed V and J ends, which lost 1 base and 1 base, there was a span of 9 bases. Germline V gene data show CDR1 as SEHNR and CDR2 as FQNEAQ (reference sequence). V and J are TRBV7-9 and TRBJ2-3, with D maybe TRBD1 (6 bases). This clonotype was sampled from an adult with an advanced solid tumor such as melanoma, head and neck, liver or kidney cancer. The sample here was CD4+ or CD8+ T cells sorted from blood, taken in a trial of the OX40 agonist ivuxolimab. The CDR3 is CASSLEGGGTDTQYF. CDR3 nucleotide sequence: TGTGCCAGCAGCTTAGAAGGGGGTGGCACAGATACGCAGTATTTT.